Sequencing of this TCR beta chain was carried out in a study of blood T cell repertoires in COVID-19. At the level of the study: Donors in the United States, Italy and Spain gave samples during acute or convalescent COVID-19. Sources were T cells, B-cell-depleted T cells, or PBMCs; the material itself was cDNA or gDNA.

Per the original methods: The authors estimated nucleated cell counts from reference gene primer amplification. Repertoires were generated with immunoSEQ multiplex PCR, while TCRdb's copy carries only in-frame clones and drops some. V, J and clone size were drawn from that table, and D and trimming were deduced from the DNA. The repertoire holds around 46,000 clones, with around nine tenths as singletons. Germline loops: CDR1 SQVTM, CDR2 ANQGSEA. CDR3 length equals 11 residues. The V end lost 6 bases, the J end lost 10 bases, and 15 bases lay between the germline ends. The TCR originated in a man between 60 and 70 years old with active or convalescent COVID-19. The genes are TRBV29-1 and TRBJ1-2, with D unclear. The sequencing sample was made of peripheral blood. The CDR3: CSVDATDDYTF. CDR3 DNA: TGCAGCGTCGACGCAACAGATGACTACACCTTC.